The next 5 T cell receptor beta chains were all read from a single sample in a study of T cell responses to AZD1222 COVID-19 vaccine. Sequencing was performed with immunoSEQ multiplex PCR; in TCRdb, only in-frame clones are kept and a portion is missing. Here the sample spans some 150,000 clones, approximately 91% being singletons. The sample in question was peripheral blood, obtained 28 days after the second AZD1222 dose. All receptors come from an adult who received the AZD1222 COVID-19 vaccine.

The chain has TRBV3-1 (or the pseudogene TRBV3-2) and TRBJ1-2; 7 bases fit TRBD1. CDR1 and CDR2 from the germline V gene are LGHDT and YNNKEL (reference sequence). The CDR3 consists of 16 residues. Trimming removed 4 bases from V and 0 bases from J; junction bases left unmatched: 8. In DNA, the CDR3 is TGTGCCAGCAGCCCCGGACAGGCCAGAGCTAACTATGGCTACACCTTC. This gives the protein CASSPGQARANYGYTF.

The rearrangement joins TRBV7-2 to TRBJ2-7; weak D call: TRBD2 (5 bases). CDR1 and CDR2 from the germline V gene are SGHTA and FQGNSA. Trimming shortened V by 4 bases and J by 3 bases, and 7 bases separated the two germline ends. The length of the CDR3 is 12 residues. CDR3 loop: CASSSGFYEQYF. CDR3 nucleotides: TGTGCCAGCAGCTCGGGATTCTACGAGCAGTACTTC.

The chain is built from TRBV25-1 and TRBJ2-7; 8 bases map to TRBD2. V dropped 6 bases and J dropped 8; count of bases not matched to a gene: 6. There are 12 residues in the CDR3. The germline CDR1 and CDR2 sequences are MGHDK and SYGVNS. This CDR3 is CASSRGGPKQYF. The DNA for the CDR3 is TGTGCCAGCAGCCGGGGGGGCCCGAAGCAGTACTTC.

The J gene is TRBJ2-1, the V gene TRBV19; TRBD2 matches at 11 bases. The V gene's germline CDR1 is LNHDA and CDR2 SQIVND (reference sequence). Unmatched junction bases numbered 4, after V lost 6 bases and J lost 3 bases. This CDR3 comprises 15 residues. This CDR3 reads CASSTLAGGYNEQFF. The CDR3 nucleotides read TGTGCCAGTAGCACCCTAGCGGGAGGCTACAATGAGCAGTTCTTC.

The chain links TRBV5-1 to TRBJ2-3, with no clear D. CDR1 is SGHRS and CDR2 is YFSETQ in the germline V gene. Trimming pared 4 bases from V and 4 bases from J, leaving 7 bases between. This CDR3 comprises 12 residues. The CDR3, as DNA: TGCGCCAGCAGCGTTACCTCAGATACGCAGTATTTT. Protein: CASSVTSDTQYF.